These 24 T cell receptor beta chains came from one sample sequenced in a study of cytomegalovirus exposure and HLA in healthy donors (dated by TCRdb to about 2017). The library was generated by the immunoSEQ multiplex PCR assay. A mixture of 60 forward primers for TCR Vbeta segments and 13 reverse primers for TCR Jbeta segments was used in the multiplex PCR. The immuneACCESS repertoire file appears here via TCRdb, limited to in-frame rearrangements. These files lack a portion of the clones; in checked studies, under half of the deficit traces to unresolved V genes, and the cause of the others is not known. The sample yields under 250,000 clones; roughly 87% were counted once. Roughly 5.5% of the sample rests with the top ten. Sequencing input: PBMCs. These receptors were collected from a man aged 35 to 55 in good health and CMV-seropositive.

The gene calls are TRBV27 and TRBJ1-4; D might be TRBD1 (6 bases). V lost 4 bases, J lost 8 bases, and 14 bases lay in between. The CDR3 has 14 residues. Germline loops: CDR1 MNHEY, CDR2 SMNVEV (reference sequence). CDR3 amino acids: CASSWGRGTEKLFF. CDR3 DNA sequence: TGTGCCAGCAGTTGGGGGAGGGGGACGGAAAAACTGTTTTTT.

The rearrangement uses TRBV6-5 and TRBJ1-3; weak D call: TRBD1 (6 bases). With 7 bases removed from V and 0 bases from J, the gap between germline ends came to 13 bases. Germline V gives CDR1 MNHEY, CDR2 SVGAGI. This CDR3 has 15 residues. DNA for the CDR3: TGTGCCAGCACCCAAGGGGGGGCCTCTGGAAACACCATATATTTT. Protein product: CASTQGGASGNTIYF.

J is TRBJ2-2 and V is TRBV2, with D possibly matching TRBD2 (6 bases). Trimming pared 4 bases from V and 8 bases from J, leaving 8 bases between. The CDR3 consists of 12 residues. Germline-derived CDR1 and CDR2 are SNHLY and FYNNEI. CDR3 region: CASSGLAGELFF. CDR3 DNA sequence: TGTGCCAGCAGTGGGCTAGCGGGGGAGCTGTTTTTT.

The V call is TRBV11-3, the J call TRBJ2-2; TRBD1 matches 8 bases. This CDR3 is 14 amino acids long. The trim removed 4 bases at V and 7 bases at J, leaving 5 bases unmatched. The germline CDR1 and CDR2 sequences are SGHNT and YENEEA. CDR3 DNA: TGTGCCAGCAGCTCTGGACAGGGAAACGGGGAGCTGTTTTTT. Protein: CASSSGQGNGELFF.

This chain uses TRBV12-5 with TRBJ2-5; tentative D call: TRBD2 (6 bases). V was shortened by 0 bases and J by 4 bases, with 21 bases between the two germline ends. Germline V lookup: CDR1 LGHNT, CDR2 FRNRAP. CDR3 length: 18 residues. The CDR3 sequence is CASGLVRLGTSSGETQYF. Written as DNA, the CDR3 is TGTGCTAGTGGTTTGGTAAGGTTGGGTACTAGCAGCGGAGAGACCCAGTACTTC. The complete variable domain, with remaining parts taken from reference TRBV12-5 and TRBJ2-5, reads DARVTQTPRHKVTEMGQEVTMRCQPILGHNTVFWYRQTMMQGLELLAYFRNRAPLDDSGMPKDRFSAEMPDATLATLKIQPSEPRDSAVYFCASGLVRLGTSSGETQYFGPGTRLLVL.

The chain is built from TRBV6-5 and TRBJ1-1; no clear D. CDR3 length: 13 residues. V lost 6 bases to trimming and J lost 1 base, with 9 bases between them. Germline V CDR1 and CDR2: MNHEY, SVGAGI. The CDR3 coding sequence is TGTGCCAGCAGCCGGAGGTCGAACACTGAAGCTTTCTTT. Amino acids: CASSRRSNTEAFF.

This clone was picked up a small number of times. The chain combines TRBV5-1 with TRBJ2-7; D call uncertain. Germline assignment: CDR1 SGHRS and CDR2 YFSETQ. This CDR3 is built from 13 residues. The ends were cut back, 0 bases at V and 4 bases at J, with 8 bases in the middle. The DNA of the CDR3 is TGCGCCAGCAGCTTGGTGTCGGGTTACGAGCAGTACTTC. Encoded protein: CASSLVSGYEQYF.

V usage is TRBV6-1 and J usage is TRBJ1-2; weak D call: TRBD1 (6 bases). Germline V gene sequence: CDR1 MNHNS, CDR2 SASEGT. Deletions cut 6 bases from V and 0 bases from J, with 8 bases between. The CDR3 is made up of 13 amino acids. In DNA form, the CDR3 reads TGTGCCAGCAGGGGGACACCTAACTATGGCTACACCTTC. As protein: CASRGTPNYGYTF.

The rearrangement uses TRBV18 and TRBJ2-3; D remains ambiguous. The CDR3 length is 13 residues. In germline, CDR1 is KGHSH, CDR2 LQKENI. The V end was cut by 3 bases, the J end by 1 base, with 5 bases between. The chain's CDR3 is CASSPSGTDTQYF. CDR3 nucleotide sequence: TGTGCCAGCTCACCCTCTGGCACAGATACGCAGTATTTT.

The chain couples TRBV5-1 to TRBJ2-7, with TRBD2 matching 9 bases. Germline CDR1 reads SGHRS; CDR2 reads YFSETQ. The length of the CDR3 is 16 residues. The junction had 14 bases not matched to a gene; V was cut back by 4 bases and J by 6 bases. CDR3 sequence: CASSPLTAAGGPEQYF. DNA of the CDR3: TGCGCCAGCAGCCCCCTGACGGCCGCGGGAGGGCCCGAGCAGTACTTC.

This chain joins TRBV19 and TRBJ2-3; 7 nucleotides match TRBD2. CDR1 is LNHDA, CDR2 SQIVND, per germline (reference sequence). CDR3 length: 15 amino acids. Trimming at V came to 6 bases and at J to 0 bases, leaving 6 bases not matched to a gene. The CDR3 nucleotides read TGTGCCAGTAGGCCCGCGGGAGTTAGCACAGATACGCAGTATTTT. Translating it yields CASRPAGVSTDTQYF.

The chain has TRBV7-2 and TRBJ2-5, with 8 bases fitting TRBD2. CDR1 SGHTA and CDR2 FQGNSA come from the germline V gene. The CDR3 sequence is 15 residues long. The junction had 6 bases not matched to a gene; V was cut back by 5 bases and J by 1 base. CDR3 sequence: CASSAGGRLQETQYF. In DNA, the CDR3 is TGTGCCAGCAGCGCGGGAGGACGGCTCCAAGAGACCCAGTACTTC.

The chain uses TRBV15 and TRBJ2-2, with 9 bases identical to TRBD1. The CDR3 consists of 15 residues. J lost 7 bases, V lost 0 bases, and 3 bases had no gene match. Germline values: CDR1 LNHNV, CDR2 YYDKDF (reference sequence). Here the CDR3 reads CATSRDGQGYGELFF. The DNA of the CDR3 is TGTGCCACCAGCAGAGATGGACAGGGGTACGGGGAGCTGTTTTTT.

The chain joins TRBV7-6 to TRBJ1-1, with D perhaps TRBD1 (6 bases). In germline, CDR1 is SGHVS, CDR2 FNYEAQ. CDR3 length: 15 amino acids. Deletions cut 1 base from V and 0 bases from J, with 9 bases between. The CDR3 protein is CASSLDGTLNTEAFF. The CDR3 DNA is TGTGCCAGCAGCTTAGATGGGACATTGAACACTGAAGCTTTCTTT.

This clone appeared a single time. CDR3 sequence (DNA): TGTGCCACCAGCAGGGCTAGGGGGAGAGGGGGCTATGGCTACACCTTC. Translating it yields CATSRARGRGGYGYTF. V gene TRBV15 combines with J gene TRBJ1-2; weak D call: TRBD1 (6 bases). Looked up from germline, CDR1 is LNHNV and CDR2 is YYDKDF (reference sequence). Trimming removed 3 bases at V and 4 bases at J, with 18 bases between. This CDR3 comprises 16 residues. The whole variable domain, filled in from reference TRBV15 and TRBJ1-2, reads DAMVIQNPRYQVTQFGKPVTLSCSQTLNHNVMYWYQQKSSQAPKLLFHYYDKDFNNEADTPDNFQSRRPNTSFCFLDIRSPGLGDTAMYLCATSRARGRGGYGYTFGSGTRLTVV.

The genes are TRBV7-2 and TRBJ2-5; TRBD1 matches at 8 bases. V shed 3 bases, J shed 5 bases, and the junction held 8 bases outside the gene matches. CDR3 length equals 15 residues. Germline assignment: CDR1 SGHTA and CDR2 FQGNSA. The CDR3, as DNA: TGTGCCAGCAGCTTCGACAGGGGATTTGGGGAGACCCAGTACTTC. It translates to CASSFDRGFGETQYF.

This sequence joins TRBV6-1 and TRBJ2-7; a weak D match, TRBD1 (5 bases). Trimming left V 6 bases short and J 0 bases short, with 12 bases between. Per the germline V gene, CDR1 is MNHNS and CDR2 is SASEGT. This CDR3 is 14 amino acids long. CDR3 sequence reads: CASRTGPVSYEQYF. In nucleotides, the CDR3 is TGTGCCAGCAGAACAGGCCCAGTCTCCTACGAGCAGTACTTC.

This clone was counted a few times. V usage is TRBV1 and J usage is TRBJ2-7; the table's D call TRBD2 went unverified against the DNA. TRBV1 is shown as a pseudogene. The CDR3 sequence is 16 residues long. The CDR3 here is CTSSQRTSGRDYEQYV. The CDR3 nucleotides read TGCACCAGCAGCCAACGAACTAGCGGGAGGGACTACGAGCAGTACGTC.

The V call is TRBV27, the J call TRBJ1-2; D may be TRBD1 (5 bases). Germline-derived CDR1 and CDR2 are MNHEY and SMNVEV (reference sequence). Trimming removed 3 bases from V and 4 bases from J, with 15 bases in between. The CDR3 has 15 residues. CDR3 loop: CASSLGQNSPYGYTF. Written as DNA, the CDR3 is TGTGCCAGCAGTTTGGGGCAAAACTCCCCCTATGGCTACACCTTC.

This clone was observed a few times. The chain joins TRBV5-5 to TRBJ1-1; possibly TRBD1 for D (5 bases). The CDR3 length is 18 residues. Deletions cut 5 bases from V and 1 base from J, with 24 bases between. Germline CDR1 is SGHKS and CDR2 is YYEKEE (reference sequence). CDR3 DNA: TGTGCCAGCAGGGGGACGGGGGGAGGCGAGATAGGGAACACTGAAGCTTTCTTT. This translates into CASRGTGGGEIGNTEAFF.

The CDR3 coding sequence is TGTGCCAGCAGTCGACAGGGATCGGGAAACACCATATATTTT. This codes for CASSRQGSGNTIYF. The chain carries TRBV27 and TRBJ1-3; 7 positions match TRBD1. The J segment lost 4 bases and the V segment lost 5 bases, leaving 5 bases of the junction unmatched. Germline CDR1 reads MNHEY; CDR2 reads SMNVEV (reference sequence). The CDR3 has 14 residues.

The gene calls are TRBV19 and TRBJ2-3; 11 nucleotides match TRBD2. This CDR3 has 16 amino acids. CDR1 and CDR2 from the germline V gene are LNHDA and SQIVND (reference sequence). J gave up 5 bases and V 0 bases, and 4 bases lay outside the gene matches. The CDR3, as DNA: TGTGCCAGTAGTATAGAGAGTAGCGGGAGGGTAGATACGCAGTATTTT. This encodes CASSIESSGRVDTQYF. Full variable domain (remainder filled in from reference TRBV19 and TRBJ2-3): DGGITQSPKYLFRKEGQNVTLSCEQNLNHDAMYWYRQDPGQGLRLIYYSQIVNDFQKGDIAEGYSVSREKKESFPLTVTSAQKNPTAFYLCASSIESSGRVDTQYFGPGTRLTVL.

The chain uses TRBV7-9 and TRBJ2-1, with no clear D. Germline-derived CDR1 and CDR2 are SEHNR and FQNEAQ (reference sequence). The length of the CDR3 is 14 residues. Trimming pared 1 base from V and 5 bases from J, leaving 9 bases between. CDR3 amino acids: CASSLGANHNEQFF. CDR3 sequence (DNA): TGTGCCAGCAGCTTAGGGGCTAACCACAATGAGCAGTTCTTC.

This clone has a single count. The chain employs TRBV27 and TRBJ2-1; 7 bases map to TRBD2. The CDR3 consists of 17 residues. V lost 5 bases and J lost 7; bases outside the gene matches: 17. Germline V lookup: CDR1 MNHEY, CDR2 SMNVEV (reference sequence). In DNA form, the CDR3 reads TGTGCCAGCAGTCCTCCGATGGGGGGAGGGTCGGGGAATGAGCAGTTCTTC. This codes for CASSPPMGGGSGNEQFF.